This note documents a single TCR beta chain sequence. This clone has just a few counts. No antigen is known for it. The record has no base qualities; no much larger clone is one base away. This record comes from a study of cytomegalovirus exposure and HLA in healthy donors (dated by TCRdb to the late 2010s). Concerning the study at large: An earlier analysis of some 620 of the donors reported 250 to 300 Gb of sequence data and around 120 million unique TCR beta sequences obtained from around 180 million T cells. The study aimed to test whether cataloging public T cell receptors could reveal signatures of past pathogen exposure. To study patterns of TCR occurrence, a later analysis re-analyzed previously published TCR beta repertoires from several hundred donors and added high-resolution HLA genotyping. All discovery cohort repertoires had been generated on a single sequencing platform. Donor age, sex, ethnicity and CMV serostatus were compiled alongside the repertoire data. The study combined high-throughput TCR immunosequencing, statistical association of individual TCRs with disease status, and machine learning to predict cytomegalovirus infection status. In addition to the first cohort of hundreds of subjects, a separate validation cohort of 130 or so different subjects was used. Roughly 300 gigabases of sequencing data and approximately 93 million unique TCR sequences were included in an early release covering several hundred HLA-typed donors. Of the roughly 430 genotyped donors, about 84% fell in the genetic ancestry cluster associated with self-reported Caucasian donors. The number of donors typed differed by locus, with roughly 620-630 for A, B, C, DRB1 and DQB1, roughly 550 for DQA1, 600 to 610 for DPA1, and some 450 for DPB1. The T cell repertoires of 550 to 850 subjects were profiled by immunosequencing and related to cytomegalovirus serostatus. Class I and class II HLA loci were covered by the typing at four-digit resolution. Because of strong linkage in the cohort, a few DR-DQ haplotypes were treated as single units for association and clustering. In an earlier analysis of several hundred of the donors, high-throughput TCR beta sequencing was used to judge whether each TCR beta V gene segment behaved as functional or pseudogenic. The later analysis used no new phenotypic data to find candidate immune exposures, relying instead on TCR beta sequences and their occurrence across donors. Genome-wide SNP genotypes for about 65% of the 666 donors were used in a later genetic analysis, which treated that subset as a discovery cohort. Among several hundred genotyped donors of the cohort, an average of around 250,000 unique TCR beta nucleotide sequences was sequenced per donor, of which approximately 18% were non-productive.

The library was produced with the immunoSEQ multiplex PCR assay. For the multiplex PCR, a mixture combining 60 forward primers for TCR Vbeta segments and 13 reverse primers for TCR Jbeta segments was used. A multiplex PCR assay on genomic DNA amplified the CDR3 region of rearranged TCR beta genes. On the Illumina HiSeq System, the amplified TCR beta libraries were sequenced as 87-base-pair reads. The source study handled its data this way. A later analysis tallied tens of millions of unique TCR beta chains across the 666 repertoires, and approximately 12 million of those chains were shared by two or more donors. Raw reads were error-corrected and collapsed into unique sequences with a nearest-neighbor algorithm that merged closely related sequences to remove PCR and sequencing errors. To assign V, D and J gene segments, CDR3 sequences were aligned to IMGT reference sequences. For a sequence to be retained, a match of at least six nucleotides was required to both a V gene segment and a J gene segment. A rearrangement was called productive if the CDR3 had no stop codons and remained in frame with V and J, and every other rearrangement was called non-productive. Following IMGT convention, CDR3 was defined as the stretch from the second conserved V-encoded cysteine to the conserved J-encoded phenylalanine. The earlier analysis of 550 to 650 of the donors excluded any sequence lacking an unambiguous match to a single V gene segment. In an earlier analysis of about 590 of the donors, a V segment was called functional when productive rearrangements were above 56.7%, and segregating when the standard deviation between donors exceeded 5%. To diagnose cytomegalovirus status from the catalog of TCR beta chain sequences, a statistical classification framework was built. In a later analysis, V and J genes were assigned by comparing TCR nucleotide sequences against IMGT/GENE-DB human TR gene sequences. In a later analysis, CDR3 sequences and most-parsimonious VDJ recombination scenarios were assigned using the TCRdist pipeline. In a later analysis, each TCR beta chain was defined by its CDR3 amino acid sequence together with its V-gene family, and reads lacking a unique V-gene family were excluded. In a later analysis, 450 to 600 highly shared, low-generation-probability nucleotide sequences were removed to address suspected cross-contamination and a sequencing artifact. For each public chain, a later analysis derived a clonal expansion index from normalized ranks of inferred template counts within each repertoire. Generation probabilities in a later analysis came from a VDJ recombination model fitted to out-of-frame rearrangements, and those results were checked against IGoR. A later analysis scored TCR-TCR, TCR-HLA and TCR-CMV co-occurrence with hypergeometric tests, applying a repertoire-size bias correction to TCR pairs. A later analysis estimated false discovery rates by permuting HLA or CMV assignments 20 times. In a later analysis, co-occurring TCRs were grouped using DBSCAN, and TCRdist sequence similarity was added for clustering within HLA-allele-positive subsets. Co-occurrence clustering excluded repertoires with fewer than 30,000 or more than 120,000 public chains, plus five with anomalous nucleotide sharing. TCRdb took over this immuneACCESS table, retaining in-frame rearrangements with V and J assigned. Such tables are incomplete; in checked studies, under half of the missing clones stem from an unresolved V gene, and the remainder is unexplained. The DNA was the basis for D and trimming; V, J and clone size are from that table. For this sample there are about 190,000 clones; about 81% appear just once. The ten largest account for over 4% of the sample.

Findings and caveats that apply to the study as a whole: In a later genetic analysis, a missense DCLRE1C variant was associated with V-gene and J-gene trimming of TCR beta chains, and the association was replicated in an independent cohort. The cohort was sequenced for TCR beta chains only, and without alpha or paired-chain data the features that could be detected were limited. Several of the top co-occurrence clusters appeared to be linked to parvovirus B19, influenza, CMV and Epstein-Barr virus, according to a later analysis. Because HLA typing was unavailable for some donors at each locus, only the typed subset was used in association tests. Cytomegalovirus status was reported to be diagnosed by the classifier with high specificity and sensitivity in both the original and validation cohorts. The earlier analysis of 587 of the donors excluded over 15 rarely observed V segments, including chromosome 9 orphons, because counts were too low. A further reported finding was that TCR beta sequences accurately predicted the HLA-A and HLA-B alleles for most subjects in the first cohort. Most TCR sequences were seen in very few donors, while some public TCRs were found in many individuals. An earlier analysis of approximately 600 of the donors showed that most TCR beta V segments appeared in productive rearrangements either about 87% or about 30% of the time, which broadly matched IMGT annotations. The study listed approximately 160 TCR beta chains as associated with cytomegalovirus. Compared with the roughly 720-donor mean, donors in an Asian-associated ancestry cluster had fewer N-insertions in productive TCRs, according to a later genetic analysis. A cluster of highly shared sequence variants was judged likely to be a technical artifact of the sequencing pipeline. The only immune exposure information available for the cohort was CMV serostatus. In a later analysis, some 18,000 TCR beta sequences were associated with specific HLA alleles at a false discovery rate of 0.05. Correlated functional status among segregating V segments might reflect linkage disequilibrium, but an unknown experimental factor could not be ruled out. When HLA alleles, especially DR and DQ, strongly co-occurred, attributing TCR associations to individual alleles was difficult. Because the 87-base-pair reads could not distinguish some IMGT-functional V segments, including TRBV6-2 and TRBV6-3, those segments were excluded. Three of the identified cytomegalovirus-associated TCR beta chains were confirmed in vitro to be specific for cytomegalovirus antigens. In a later analysis, the rate of TCR association differed among HLA loci, with DRB1 alleles having the most associated TCRs and HLA-C alleles having the fewest. Compared with equally common non-associated chains, HLA-associated TCR beta chains in a later analysis were more clonally expanded and had lower generation probabilities. It was suggested by the authors that the approach could potentially be generalized to other disease states and immunological phenotypes. The presence/absence analyses assumed that sequencing depth was roughly uniform across donors, and that assumption may not be true. A later analysis found that most CMV-associated TCR beta chains appeared HLA-restricted, with HLA associations seemingly driven largely by CMV exposure.

For this chain, trimming is 2 bases at the V end and 5 bases at the J end, and the number of junction bases without a gene match is 14. The germline V gene supplies CDR1 SGHRS and CDR2 YFSETQ. Spanning cysteine to phenylalanine, the CDR3 consists of 17 amino acids. Only the CDR3 DNA is retained, 51 bases long and in frame from the first base. The cohort was made up of approximately 700 healthy bone marrow donors. Cohort members were all nominally healthy when sampled, although unrecorded immune exposures were likely present. The donor tested CMV seropositive and was one of the 289 seropositive cohort members. Every donor gave a peripheral blood sample, and the peripheral blood mononuclear cells from that sample were used for TCR beta sequencing. The Qiagen DNeasy Blood Extraction Kit was used to extract genomic DNA from the blood cell samples.

The chain is made from TRBV5-1 and TRBJ2-5; 8 bases in the junction line up with TRBD1. This TCR derives from a man aged 30 to 39 in good health and CMV-seropositive. Sequencing was carried out using PBMCs. The CDR3 corresponds to CASSFRGPGGPGETQYF. The DNA sequence reads TGCGCCAGCAGCTTTCGGGGGCCAGGGGGCCCTGGGGAGACCCAGTACTTC.